Shown below are 27 T cell receptor beta chains from a single sample sequenced in a study of shared clonotypes between healthy human individuals. Assay: immunoSEQ multiplex PCR; the TCRdb copy retains only in-frame clones and omits some. Here the sample spans roughly 2,300,000 clones, 85% to 95% being singletons. Sequencing was performed on naive CD4+ T cells from PBMCs. The subset: CD45RA+ positively selected. The receptor source for this set is a man younger than 35 in good health. Some clones in this sample may be carry-over from other donors' samples.

This clone was counted a few times. This chain uses TRBV30 with TRBJ1-4; maybe TRBD1 (6 bases). Trimming took off 1 base at V and 14 bases at J, with 11 bases between the two ends. CDR3 length: 11 amino acids. Germline V gene data show CDR1 as GTSNPN and CDR2 as SVGIG (reference sequence). The CDR3 DNA reads TGTGCCTGGAGTGGAAGGGACACCCTGTTTTTT. Translated: CAWSGRDTLFF.

V and J are TRBV25-1 and TRBJ2-3; D may be TRBD1 (6 bases). The V gene's germline CDR1 is MGHDK and CDR2 SYGVNS. The CDR3 loop spans 14 amino acids. Trimming took off 4 bases at V and 11 bases at J, with 19 bases between the two ends. CDR3 sequence reads: CASSVIGGTRVQYF. As DNA, the CDR3 is TGTGCCAGCAGTGTAATAGGTGGGACACGAGTGCAGTATTTT. Variable domain in full (rest from reference TRBV25-1 and TRBJ2-3): EADIYQTPRYLVIGTGKKITLECSQTMGHDKMYWYQQDPGMELHLIHYSYGVNSTEKGDLSSESTVSRIRTEHFPLTLESARPSHTSQYLCASSVIGGTRVQYFGPGTRLTVL.

The chain joins TRBV18 to TRBJ2-7; TRBD1 matches 8 bases. The CDR3 has 14 amino acids. V lost 8 bases and J lost 3; bases outside the gene matches: 9. In germline, CDR1 is KGHSH, CDR2 LQKENI. The DNA of the CDR3 is TGTGCCAGCCGTCCACAGGGGGGTAACTACGAGCAGTACTTC. It encodes CASRPQGGNYEQYF.

This clone appeared a few times. This sequence joins TRBV28 and TRBJ1-5, with 7 nucleotides matching TRBD1. Trimming took 6 bases from V and 0 from J; bases not matched to a gene: 5. CDR3 length: 15 amino acids. Germline-derived CDR1 and CDR2 are MDHEN and SYDVKM. The CDR3 DNA reads as TGTGCCAGCAGGCCGGGACAGCATAGCAATCAGCCCCAGCATTTT. Its protein product is CASRPGQHSNQPQHF.

The J gene is TRBJ2-5, the V gene TRBV29-1; no definite D call. Germline V lookup: CDR1 SQVTM, CDR2 ANQGSEA. The CDR3 has 14 amino acids. The V end was cut by 1 base, the J end by 1 base, with 10 bases between. Here the CDR3 reads CSVEASGRQETQYF. CDR3 DNA: TGCAGCGTTGAAGCATCCGGGCGCCAAGAGACCCAGTACTTC. Using reference TRBV29-1 and TRBJ2-5 for the parts outside the CDR3, the full variable domain is SAVISQKPSRDICQRGTSLTIQCQVDSQVTMMFWYRQQPGQSLTLIATANQGSEATYESGFVIDKFPISRPNLTFSTLTVSNMSPEDSSIYLCSVEASGRQETQYFGPGTRLLVL.

This clone was picked up one time. The V call is TRBV10-3, the J call TRBJ2-7; either TRBD1 or TRBD2 may fit D (5 bases each). V lost 4 bases and J 0 bases, leaving 16 bases between the germline ends. The germline V gene has CDR1 ENHRY and CDR2 SYGVKD. The CDR3 contains 16 residues. Here the CDR3 DNA reads TGTGCCATCAGTGGCCTTGTGGGGACCCACTCCTACGAGCAGTACTTC. Residues: CAISGLVGTHSYEQYF.

This sequence joins TRBV7-3 and TRBJ2-1; 7 positions agree with TRBD2. Trimming cost V 5 bases and J 7 bases; bases outside gene matches: 11. Germline V gene lookup returns CDR1 SGHTA and CDR2 FQGTGA. The CDR3 extends over 15 amino acids. The CDR3 is CASSLGGRASNEQFF. In DNA form, the CDR3 reads TGTGCCAGCAGCCTCGGGGGGAGGGCCTCGAATGAGCAGTTCTTC.

V and J are TRBV4-2 and TRBJ2-7; D tentatively reads TRBD1 or TRBD2 (5 bases each). CDR1 is LGHNA and CDR2 is YNFKEQ in the germline V gene. The CDR3 has 16 residues. Between the trimmed V and J ends, which lost 3 bases and 4 bases, there was a span of 19 bases. CDR3 amino acids: CASSHYRDASSYEQYF. CDR3 nucleotide sequence: TGTGCCAGCAGCCATTACCGGGACGCCTCTTCGTACGAGCAGTACTTC.

The chain joins TRBV9 to TRBJ2-2, with 9 nucleotides matching TRBD2. The germline CDR1 and CDR2 sequences are SGDLS and YYNGEE. CDR3 length: 16 residues. V was pared by 4 bases and J by 6 bases, with 10 bases of the junction left unmatched. This chain's CDR3 is CASSTTGTSLPGELFF. CDR3 DNA: TGTGCCAGCAGCACCACCGGGACTAGCCTTCCCGGGGAGCTGTTTTTT.

The CDR3 DNA is TGTGCCAGCAGTTTAGGGCTTCACCCGCGGTCAGATACGCAGTATTTT. The encoded protein is CASSLGLHPRSDTQYF. The chain combines TRBV27 with TRBJ2-3; no definite D call. Germline CDR1 is MNHEY and CDR2 is SMNVEV (reference sequence). CDR3 size: 16 residues. V gave up 2 bases and J gave up 4 bases, with 16 bases separating them.

V is TRBV9 and J is TRBJ2-5; 13 nucleotides agree with TRBD2. Germline CDR1 and CDR2: SGDLS and YYNGEE. The trim removed 7 bases at V and 1 base at J, leaving 4 bases unmatched. There are 15 residues in the CDR3. The CDR3 DNA is TGTGCCAGCGGGGGACTAGCGGGGATCCAAGAGACCCAGTACTTC. It codes for CASGGLAGIQETQYF. The complete variable domain, with remaining parts taken from reference TRBV9 and TRBJ2-5, reads DSGVTQTPKHLITATGQRVTLRCSPRSGDLSVYWYQQSLDQGLQFLIQYYNGEERAKGNILERFSAQQFPDLHSELNLSSLELGDSALYFCASGGLAGIQETQYFGPGTRLLVL.

V is TRBV6-5 and J is TRBJ2-7; 8 positions match TRBD1. CDR3 length: 15 amino acids. V shed 5 bases, J shed 0 bases, and the junction held 6 bases outside the gene matches. Germline V gene lookup returns CDR1 MNHEY and CDR2 SVGAGI. In DNA form, the CDR3 reads TGTGCCAGCAGTCCCCGGACAGGGAGCTCCTACGAGCAGTACTTC. Translating gives CASSPRTGSSYEQYF.

This clone was seen once. The DNA for the CDR3 is TGTGCCAGCAGTGAAGCCAGGGGGCTCGGAGAGACCCAGTACTTC. This translates into CASSEARGLGETQYF. J is TRBJ2-5 and V is TRBV25-1, with 8 bases matching TRBD1. Germline values: CDR1 MGHDK, CDR2 SYGVNS. Germline trimming cut 2 bases from V and 4 bases from J; bases unmatched to any gene: 6. The CDR3 totals 15 residues.

This sequence joins TRBV4-3 and TRBJ1-2; the match to TRBD1 covers 7 bases. The J segment lost 2 bases and the V segment lost 6 bases, leaving 6 bases of the junction unmatched. Germline loops: CDR1 LGHNA, CDR2 YSLEER. The CDR3 contains 14 residues. In DNA form, the CDR3 reads TGCGCCAGCAGGGGACAGAATACCAACTATGGCTACACCTTC. This encodes CASRGQNTNYGYTF.

The rearrangement links TRBV7-9 to TRBJ2-7, with D perhaps matching TRBD2 (6 bases). The germline CDR1 and CDR2 sequences are SEHNR and FQNEAQ (reference sequence). There are 12 residues in the CDR3. Trimming took 1 base from V and 11 from J, leaving 12 bases between them. The CDR3, as DNA: TGTGCCAGCAGCTTAGGGCCGGGGGTGGAGTACTTC. Residues: CASSLGPGVEYF.

V usage is TRBV11-3 and J usage is TRBJ2-3; 9 bases fit TRBD1. This CDR3 has 16 amino acids. J gave up 2 bases and V 5 bases, and 8 bases lay outside the gene matches. Germline CDR1 reads SGHNT; CDR2 reads YENEEA. CDR3 amino acids: CASSVGTGRSTDTQYF. CDR3 nucleotides: TGTGCCAGCAGCGTGGGGACAGGGAGGTCCACAGATACGCAGTATTTT.

The chain's CDR3 is CASSPIPVAGNEQYF. The CDR3 nucleotides read TGCGCCAGCAGCCCGATTCCGGTAGCGGGAAACGAGCAGTACTTC. This sequence joins TRBV5-1 and TRBJ2-7, with TRBD2 matching 8 bases. Germline CDR1 and CDR2: SGHRS and YFSETQ. V dropped 4 bases and J dropped 5; count of bases not matched to a gene: 11. This CDR3 region has 15 residues.

The chain has TRBV7-9 and TRBJ2-7; D remains ambiguous. V dropped 4 bases and J dropped 4 bases, with 5 bases sitting between them. The CDR3 consists of 11 residues. Germline V gene data show CDR1 as SEHNR and CDR2 as FQNEAQ (reference sequence). The CDR3: CASSSRYEQYF. The CDR3 region has the DNA TGTGCCAGCAGCTCCAGATACGAGCAGTACTTC.

For this clone: In the same sample, other DNA sequences code for this CDR3. The chain carries TRBV20-1 and TRBJ2-1; D not certain. CDR1 and CDR2 from the germline V gene are DFQATT and SNEGSKA (reference sequence). Trimming removed 3 bases at V and 4 bases at J, with 4 bases between. This CDR3 is 11 amino acids long. The CDR3 loop is CSASSYNEQFF. CDR3 DNA: TGCAGTGCTAGCTCTTACAATGAGCAGTTCTTC.

CDR3 in DNA: TGTGCCAGCAGCACCGACAGGGATGGCTACACCTTC. The encoded protein is CASSTDRDGYTF. The rearrangement links TRBV5-5 to TRBJ1-2; TRBD1 matches at 7 bases. CDR3 length equals 12 residues. Germline V gives CDR1 SGHKS, CDR2 YYEKEE (reference sequence). V was clipped by 4 bases and J by 6 bases; unmatched bases: 3.

The gene calls are TRBV18 and TRBJ1-1; a weak D match, TRBD1 (5 bases). Per the germline V gene, CDR1 is KGHSH and CDR2 is LQKENI. V was shortened by 0 bases and J by 1 base, with 12 bases between the two germline ends. The CDR3 extends over 16 amino acids. The CDR3 DNA follows: TGTGCCAGCTCACCACCGACAGCGGAGAGGAACACTGAAGCTTTCTTT. Translated: CASSPPTAERNTEAFF.

The chain combines TRBV5-4 with TRBJ1-1; a weak D match, TRBD1 (5 bases). Germline assignment: CDR1 SGHNT and CDR2 YYREEE (reference sequence). Trimming stripped 0 bases from V and 4 bases from J, with 16 bases between. The CDR3 is 16 residues long. This chain's CDR3 is CASSLGSSRVPTEAFF. The DNA for the CDR3 is TGTGCCAGCAGCTTGGGGTCTAGCAGGGTGCCCACTGAAGCTTTCTTT.

This chain joins TRBV5-4 and TRBJ2-1; 8 nucleotides align to TRBD2. Germline V CDR1 and CDR2: SGHNT, YYREEE (reference sequence). V gave up 2 bases and J gave up 6 bases; unmatched junction bases: 7. CDR3 length equals 15 residues. For the CDR3, the DNA is TGTGCCAGCAGCTTAACGCTAGCGGGCAGCAATGAGCAGTTCTTC. Encoded protein: CASSLTLAGSNEQFF.

This chain uses TRBV28 with TRBJ2-7, with D unclear. Per germline, CDR1 MDHEN and CDR2 SYDVKM. The CDR3 is 13 amino acids. V was trimmed by 8 bases and J by 5 bases, leaving 16 bases between them. The CDR3 region is CASENALGHEQYF. The CDR3 bases are TGTGCCAGCGAAAACGCCCTAGGTCACGAGCAGTACTTC.

The table lists this clone with a count of one. The chain is built from TRBV16 and TRBJ1-1; TRBD1 agrees at 7 bases. The germline V gene encodes CDR1 KGHSY and CDR2 FQNENV. V trimming: 2 bases; J trimming: 0 bases; junction bases outside the gene matches: 9. The CDR3 sequence is 17 residues long. CDR3 in amino acids: CASSQPKLDRLNTEAFF. The CDR3 bases are TGTGCCAGCAGCCAACCGAAGTTGGACAGGCTGAACACTGAAGCTTTCTTT.

As for this clone: Other DNA sequences in this specimen translate into the identical CDR3. The chain has TRBV19 and TRBJ1-1; D uncertain. CDR3 length: 13 amino acids. Germline CDR1 LNHDA, CDR2 SQIVND (reference sequence). With 6 bases removed from V and 1 base from J, the gap between germline ends came to 9 bases. The CDR3 region is CASSSRGNTEAFF. CDR3 bases: TGTGCCAGTAGCTCCCGTGGGAACACTGAAGCTTTCTTT. Supplemented by reference TRBV19 and TRBJ1-1, the full variable domain reads DGGITQSPKYLFRKEGQNVTLSCEQNLNHDAMYWYRQDPGQGLRLIYYSQIVNDFQKGDIAEGYSVSREKKESFPLTVTSAQKNPTAFYLCASSSRGNTEAFFGQGTRLTVV.

The J gene is TRBJ2-2, the V gene TRBV5-4; D perhaps matches TRBD2 (5 bases). The CDR3 contains 18 residues. The germline V and J ends were trimmed by 0 bases and 0 bases, with 15 bases remaining between them. Germline values: CDR1 SGHNT, CDR2 YYREEE (reference sequence). The CDR3 spells CASSLAPASRTNTGELFF. Written as DNA, the CDR3 is TGTGCCAGCAGCTTGGCCCCGGCTAGCAGAACGAACACCGGGGAGCTGTTTTTT.